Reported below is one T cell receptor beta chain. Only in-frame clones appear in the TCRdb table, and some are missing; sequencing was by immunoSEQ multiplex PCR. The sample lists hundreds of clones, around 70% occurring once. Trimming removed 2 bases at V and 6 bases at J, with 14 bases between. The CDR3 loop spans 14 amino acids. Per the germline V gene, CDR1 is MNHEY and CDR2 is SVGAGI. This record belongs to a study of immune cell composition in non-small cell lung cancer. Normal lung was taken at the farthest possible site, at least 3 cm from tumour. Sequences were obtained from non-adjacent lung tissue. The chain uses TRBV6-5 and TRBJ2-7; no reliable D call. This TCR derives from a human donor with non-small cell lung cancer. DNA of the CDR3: TGTGCCAGCAGTTACAGAGACACCCTCCGCGAGCAGTACTTC. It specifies CASSYRDTLREQYF.